This T cell receptor (beta chain) was profiled in a study of vaccination and CD4 T cells after COVID-19. Study information: Sampling that followed vaccination took place a median approximately 72 days after dose two, within a range of 14 to 241.

Treatment denoted: approximately 10-day PBMC culture with coronavirus spike peptide pools or control peptides (ViraFEST assay). With more than nine days of culture completed, CD4+ T cells were isolated by negative selection. The CDR3 is 14 amino acids. Trimming cost V 6 bases and J 6 bases, with 14 bases left between them. CDR1 and CDR2 from the germline V gene are KGHDR and SFDVKD. Concerning this clonotype: The target antigen is unknown.

Researchers used the Oncomine TCR Beta short-read assay to sequence DNA from cultured CD4+ T cells. TCRdb fed the PCR reads into MiXCR, producing one record per CDR3 protein. This table has roughly 20,000 distinct CDR3 sequences, more than 70% appearing once. Sample: CD4+ T cells from blood, cultured in vitro, taken after SARS-CoV-2 vaccination. The V and J genes are TRBV24-1 and TRBJ2-1, with D possibly being TRBD2 (6 bases). The sequence derives from a human donor who received a COVID-19 vaccine. As DNA, the CDR3 is TGTGCCACCAGTTTCCCTGGGGGGATCAATGAGCAGTTCTTC. Its protein is CATSFPGGINEQFF.